What follows is one TCR beta chain and its context. Its antigen is unidentified. At one of its ends the junction is not consistent with the germline gene, which may arise from a read error. This entry is derived from a study of tumor and adjacent non-tumor tissue in lung cancer. Study results and caveats: Tumor tissue had significantly higher TCR diversity than normal lung. Top 100 clones took a larger repertoire share in normal lung.

This sample's RNA came from whole unsorted tissue. Three rounds of nested PCR, following a modified ARM-PCR protocol, produced the TCRbeta library. TCRdb itself ran the multiplex PCR reads through MiXCR, one entry per CDR3 protein. The sample has 100,000 to 150,000 distinct CDR3 sequences, 66% seen once. Germline V gene lookup returns CDR1 MNHEY and CDR2 SVGEGT. The CDR3 is made up of 13 amino acids. This sequence originates from a man aged 25-45 years with non-small cell lung cancer. The material sequenced was lung tumor tissue. The chain joins TRBV6-2 or TRBV6-3 to TRBJ1-2; the D is unclear. In DNA, the CDR3 is TGTGTCAGCAACACGCGGGAGGACTATGACTACACCTTC. Translating it yields CVSNTREDYDYTF.